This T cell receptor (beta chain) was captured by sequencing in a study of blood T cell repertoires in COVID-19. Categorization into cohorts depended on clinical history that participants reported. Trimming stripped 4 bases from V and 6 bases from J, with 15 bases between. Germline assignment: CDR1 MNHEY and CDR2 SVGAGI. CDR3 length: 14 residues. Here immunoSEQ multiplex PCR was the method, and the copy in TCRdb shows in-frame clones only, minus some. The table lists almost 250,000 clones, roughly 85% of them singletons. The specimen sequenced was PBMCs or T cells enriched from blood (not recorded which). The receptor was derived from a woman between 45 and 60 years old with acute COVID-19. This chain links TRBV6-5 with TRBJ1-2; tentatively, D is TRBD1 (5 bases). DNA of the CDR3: TGTGCCAGCAGTTCCCCCCCGGACACTGATGGCTACACCTTC. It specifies CASSSPPDTDGYTF.